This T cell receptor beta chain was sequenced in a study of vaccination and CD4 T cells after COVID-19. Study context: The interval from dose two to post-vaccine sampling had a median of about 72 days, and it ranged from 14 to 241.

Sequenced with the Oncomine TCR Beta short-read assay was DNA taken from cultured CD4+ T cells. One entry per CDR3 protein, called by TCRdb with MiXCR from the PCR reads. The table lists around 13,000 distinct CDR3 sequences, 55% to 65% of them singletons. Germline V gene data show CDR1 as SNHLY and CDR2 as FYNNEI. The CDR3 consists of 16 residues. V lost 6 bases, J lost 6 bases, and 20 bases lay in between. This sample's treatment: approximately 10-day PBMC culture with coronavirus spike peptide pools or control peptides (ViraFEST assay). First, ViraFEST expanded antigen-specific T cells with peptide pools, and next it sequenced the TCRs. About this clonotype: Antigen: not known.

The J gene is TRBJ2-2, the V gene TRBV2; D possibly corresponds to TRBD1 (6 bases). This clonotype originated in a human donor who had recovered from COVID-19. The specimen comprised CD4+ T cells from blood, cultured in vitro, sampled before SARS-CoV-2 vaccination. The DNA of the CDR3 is TGTGCCAGCAGGGAACCAGGGGATCATCGACCCGGGGAGCTGTTTTTT. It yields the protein CASREPGDHRPGELFF. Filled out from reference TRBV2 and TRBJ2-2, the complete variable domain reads EPEVTQTPSHQVTQMGQEVILRCVPISNHLYFYWYRQILGQKVEFLVSFYNNEISEKSEIFDDQFSVERPDGSNFTLKIRSTKLEDSAMYFCASREPGDHRPGELFFGEGSRLTVL.